The 26 T cell receptor beta chains below come from one sample, sequenced in a study of cytomegalovirus exposure and HLA in healthy donors. Measured with immunoSEQ multiplex PCR; TCRdb has only the in-frame clones, and not every one. Of 90,000 to 150,000 clones detected, 88% appear once; the ten largest clones hold about 1.8%. The sample comprised PBMCs. All receptors come from a young man in good health and CMV-seronegative.

The chain employs TRBV5-1 and TRBJ2-7; weak D call: TRBD2 (6 bases). V was cut by 4 bases and J by 0 bases, with 14 bases left in between. The V gene's germline CDR1 is SGHRS and CDR2 YFSETQ. The CDR3 is 15 residues long. CDR3 in DNA: TGCGCCAGCAGCGACCCTCCCGGGAGCTCCTACGAGCAGTACTTC. Translation gives CASSDPPGSSYEQYF.

The rearrangement joins TRBV7-2 to TRBJ1-1; TRBD1 agrees at 9 bases. Germline assignment: CDR1 SGHTA and CDR2 FQGNSA. J was trimmed by 2 bases and V by 3 bases; bases with no gene match: 1. The CDR3 has 14 residues. The CDR3 spells CASSLTGGNTEAFF. The CDR3, as DNA: TGTGCCAGCAGCTTGACAGGGGGAAACACTGAAGCTTTCTTT. The variable domain in full, with the rest retrieved from reference TRBV7-2 and TRBJ1-1, is GAGVSQSPSNKVTEKGKDVELRCDPISGHTALYWYRQSLGQGLEFLIYFQGNSAPDKSGLPSDRFSAERTGGSVSTLTIQRTQQEDSAVYLCASSLTGGNTEAFFGQGTRLTVV.

The V call is TRBV7-9, the J call TRBJ1-4; D is possibly TRBD1 (5 bases). The CDR3 is made up of 15 amino acids. Trimming removed 5 bases at V and 8 bases at J, with 18 bases between. Germline V gene lookup returns CDR1 SEHNR and CDR2 FQNEAQ (reference sequence). The CDR3 DNA reads TGTGCCAGCAGCCCTGCGGGGGGGATCAGAGAAAAACTGTTTTTT. Translation gives CASSPAGGIREKLFF.

This clone was found once. This chain links TRBV28 with TRBJ2-3, with D hard to call. The CDR3 has 14 amino acids. Trimming took off 4 bases at V and 2 bases at J, with 10 bases between the two ends. The V gene's germline CDR1 is MDHEN and CDR2 SYDVKM. The CDR3: CASSSRILTDTQYF. The CDR3 nucleotides read TGTGCCAGCAGTTCGAGGATCCTCACAGATACGCAGTATTTT.

A single count supports this clone. This chain links TRBV6-6 with TRBJ2-7; 9 nucleotides line up with TRBD2. The ends lost 6 bases at V and 7 bases at J; junction bases unmatched: 7. The length of the CDR3 is 13 residues. Germline values: CDR1 MNHNY, CDR2 SVGAGI (reference sequence). CDR3 coding DNA: TGTGCCAGCAGGGGACTAGCCCCAGGGGAGCAGTACTTC. Protein sequence: CASRGLAPGEQYF.

The chain recombines TRBV28 with TRBJ2-7; tentative D call: TRBD2 (5 bases). The CDR3 spans 14 residues. V lost 2 bases and J 3 bases, leaving 11 bases between the germline ends. The germline V gene has CDR1 MDHEN and CDR2 SYDVKM. The CDR3 spells CASSLRENHYEQYF. The CDR3 DNA is TGTGCCAGCAGTTTAAGGGAGAATCACTACGAGCAGTACTTC.

A single count supports this clone. This sequence joins TRBV5-4 and TRBJ2-1, with D unclear. The V end was cut by 3 bases, the J end by 4 bases, with 5 bases between. The CDR3 runs to 12 residues. Germline CDR1 SGHNT, CDR2 YYREEE (reference sequence). CDR3 DNA: TGTGCCAGCAGCTCCCATTACAATGAGCAGTTCTTC. Protein: CASSSHYNEQFF.

This chain joins TRBV28 and TRBJ2-7, with D unresolved. The CDR3 loop spans 12 amino acids. CDR1 is MDHEN, CDR2 SYDVKM, per germline. The V and J ends lost 6 bases and 4 bases respectively, with 10 bases between them. CDR3 DNA sequence: TGTGCCAGCAGGAGGAACGGTTACGAGCAGTACTTC. Amino acids: CASRRNGYEQYF.

The V gene is TRBV27, the J gene TRBJ1-1; TRBD1 matches at 8 bases. The CDR3 runs 16 residues. V shed 2 bases and J 4 bases; nucleotides not matched to a gene: 9. CDR1 is MNHEY, CDR2 SMNVEV, per germline (reference sequence). CDR3 loop: CASSLDWTGTGTEAFF. In DNA form, the CDR3 reads TGTGCCAGCAGTTTAGATTGGACAGGGACGGGCACTGAAGCTTTCTTT.

The gene calls are TRBV7-6 and TRBJ2-3, with TRBD2 as a possible D gene (6 bases). The CDR3 consists of 15 residues. Trimming stripped 4 bases from V and 5 bases from J, with 16 bases between. From germline, CDR1 is SGHVS and CDR2 FNYEAQ. Written as DNA, the CDR3 is TGTGCCAGCAGCTATGGCTGGGGGGATCAAGATACGCAGTATTTT. Encoded protein: CASSYGWGDQDTQYF.

This chain links TRBV7-9 with TRBJ2-2, with 7 bases fitting TRBD1. Germline V lookup: CDR1 SEHNR, CDR2 FQNEAQ (reference sequence). This CDR3 region has 14 residues. The V segment lost 3 bases and the J segment 4 bases; nucleotides outside the gene matches: 2. CDR3 bases: TGTGCCAGCAGCTTGGGACAGAGCACCGGGGAGCTGTTTTTT. Its translation is CASSLGQSTGELFF.

This chain uses TRBV30 with TRBJ1-6; a possible D gene is TRBD1 (5 bases). Germline V lookup: CDR1 GTSNPN, CDR2 SVGIG (reference sequence). With 7 bases removed from V and 13 bases from J, the gap between germline ends came to 20 bases. The CDR3 sequence is 13 residues long. CDR3 sequence reads: CASSSGARGPLHF. The CDR3, as DNA: TGTGCCTCCTCCAGTGGGGCCCGTGGGCCCCTCCACTTT.

The chain recombines TRBV18 with TRBJ1-6, with D uncertain. The germline V gene encodes CDR1 KGHSH and CDR2 LQKENI. This CDR3 spans 14 amino acids. Trimming removed 2 bases from V and 7 bases from J, with 9 bases in between. CDR3 sequence (DNA): TGTGCCAGCTCACCATTGGCTTCAAATTCACCCCTCCACTTT. Translation: CASSPLASNSPLHF.

The gene calls are TRBV19 and TRBJ2-2; a weak D match, TRBD2 (7 bases). This CDR3 spans 14 amino acids. CDR1 is LNHDA and CDR2 is SQIVND in the germline V gene (reference sequence). V dropped 7 bases and J dropped 3 bases, with 12 bases sitting between them. As DNA, the CDR3 is TGTGCCAGTACAGGGGAGGGTCACACCGGGGAGCTGTTTTTT. It codes for CASTGEGHTGELFF.

V usage is TRBV5-8 and J usage is TRBJ2-1; unclear D gene. Germline V lookup: CDR1 SGHTS, CDR2 YDEGEE. V shed 4 bases and J shed 5 bases, with 4 bases lying between them. This CDR3 spans 11 amino acids. CDR3 bases: TGTGCCAGCAGCACAGACAATGAGCAGTTCTTC. It encodes CASSTDNEQFF.

The chain has TRBV28 and TRBJ2-1, with 9 nucleotides matching TRBD2. Trimming removed 7 bases from V and 6 bases from J; junction bases left unmatched: 10. Germline CDR1 and CDR2: MDHEN and SYDVKM. The CDR3 is made up of 15 amino acids. This CDR3 reads CASTVAGTSSNEQFF. The CDR3 DNA sequence: TGTGCCAGCACTGTTGCCGGGACTAGCTCCAATGAGCAGTTCTTC.

The J gene is TRBJ1-5, the V gene TRBV27, with D tentatively TRBD1 (5 bases). The V gene lost 3 bases and the J gene lost 4 bases, with 13 bases spanning the gap. The CDR3 runs to 15 residues. Germline V lookup: CDR1 MNHEY, CDR2 SMNVEV (reference sequence). CDR3 coding DNA: TGTGCCAGCAGTTTTGGAGGGGCGCGAAATCAGCCCCAGCATTTT. It encodes CASSFGGARNQPQHF.

A single count supports this clone. The CDR3: CASSSRNRQGPRDGYTF. As DNA, the CDR3 is TGTGCCAGCAGCTCCCGCAACCGACAGGGGCCGCGAGATGGCTACACCTTC. The chain has TRBV11-2 and TRBJ1-2, with TRBD1 matching over 8 bases. The CDR3 covers 17 residues. After removal of 4 bases from V and 6 bases from J, the junction contained 16 bases not matched to a gene. Germline V CDR1 and CDR2: SGHAT, FQNNGV.

The rearrangement joins TRBV30 to TRBJ1-1; D perhaps matches TRBD1 (5 bases). The germline V and J ends were trimmed by 3 bases and 7 bases, with 9 bases remaining between them. This CDR3 spans 11 amino acids. CDR1 is GTSNPN, CDR2 SVGIG, per germline (reference sequence). CDR3 amino acids: CAWSQGGEAFF. CDR3 coding DNA: TGTGCCTGGAGCCAGGGAGGTGAAGCTTTCTTT.

This clone was seen only once. The J gene is TRBJ2-7, the V gene TRBV28; TRBD1 might be the D (5 bases). Per the germline V gene, CDR1 is MDHEN and CDR2 is SYDVKM. V was shortened by 8 bases and J by 1 base, with 12 bases between the two germline ends. There are 13 residues in the CDR3. The CDR3 loop reads CASQRPGSYEQYF. Written as DNA, the CDR3 is TGTGCCAGCCAACGTCCAGGGTCCTACGAGCAGTACTTC.

DNA for the CDR3: TGTGCCAGCAGCTTTTGGGGCCATGAGCAGTTCTTC. Translation gives CASSFWGHEQFF. The V call is TRBV5-8, the J call TRBJ2-1; tentatively, D is TRBD1 (5 bases). CDR3 size: 12 residues. CDR1 and CDR2 (germline): SGHTS, YDEGEE. The V gene lost 2 bases and the J gene lost 8 bases, with 8 bases spanning the gap.

CDR3 residues: CASSEDSSSYNEQFF. CDR3 in DNA: TGCGCCAGCAGTGAGGATAGCAGCTCCTACAATGAGCAGTTCTTC. V is TRBV10-2 and J is TRBJ2-1; D gene uncertain. The CDR3 runs 15 residues. Germline CDR1 reads WSHSY; CDR2 reads SAAADI. V was trimmed by 2 bases and J by 0 bases, leaving 8 bases between them.

This sequence joins TRBV7-2 and TRBJ1-1, with D perhaps TRBD1 (6 bases). Per the germline V gene, CDR1 is SGHTA and CDR2 is FQGNSA. CDR3 length: 14 amino acids. V dropped 3 bases and J dropped 5 bases, with 13 bases sitting between them. The CDR3 protein is CASSFAGAKTEAFF. In nucleotides, the CDR3 is TGTGCCAGCAGCTTCGCAGGGGCGAAGACTGAAGCTTTCTTT.

This clone was counted a single time. The chain carries TRBV6-5 and TRBJ1-4, with D unresolved. Trimming cost V 6 bases and J 5 bases, with 10 bases left between them. The CDR3 extends over 13 amino acids. The germline V gene encodes CDR1 MNHEY and CDR2 SVGAGI. The CDR3 nucleotides read TGTGCCAGCAGCTATATGAGGAATGAAAAACTGTTTTTT. This codes for CASSYMRNEKLFF.

The rearrangement uses TRBV19 and TRBJ2-1; the match to TRBD1 covers 8 bases. The CDR3 contains 12 residues. CDR1 and CDR2 (germline): LNHDA, SQIVND (reference sequence). Germline trimming cut 6 bases from V and 8 bases from J; bases unmatched to any gene: 3. In DNA, the CDR3 is TGTGCCAGTAGCGACAGGGGCGATGAGCAGTTCTTC. Translation gives CASSDRGDEQFF.

A single count supports this clone. The J gene is TRBJ2-1, the V gene TRBV7-2, with D possibly TRBD2 on 6 matching bases. V was cut by 1 base and J by 7 bases, with 17 bases left in between. The CDR3 loop spans 16 amino acids. The germline gives CDR1 SGHTA, CDR2 FQGNSA. CDR3 in amino acids: CASSLVWGRIENEQFF. As DNA, the CDR3 is TGTGCCAGCAGCTTAGTGTGGGGGAGGATTGAGAATGAGCAGTTCTTC.